The rows below give T cell receptor beta chains drawn from one sample of a study of T cell responses to AZD1222 COVID-19 vaccine. Generated by immunoSEQ multiplex PCR, the TCRdb table keeps only in-frame clones and is missing some. The sample lists 150,000 or so clones, more than 70% occurring once. Material: peripheral blood, obtained on day 0 of AZD1222 vaccination. These receptors all come from an adult in good health. Each CDR3 is given with its conserved first and last residue. The D gene is left open where the match is weak. Some rows mark clone size as missing; the rest say once, few, many or name a class of expanded clone.

D gene | J gene | V gene | clone size | CDR3 DNA | CDR3 protein
TRBD2 | TRBJ2-1 | TRBV5-1 | - | TGCGCCAGCAGCTTGGCATCTAGCGGGGGATTCAATGAGCAGTTCTTC | CASSLASSGGFNEQFF
- | TRBJ2-7 | TRBV7-9 | - | TGTGCCAGCAGCTTATCGCTCGAGCAGTACTTC | CASSLSLEQYF
TRBD2 | TRBJ2-1 | TRBV9 | - | TGTGCCAGCAGCGTCCGGGAGGACTCCTACAATGAGCAGTTCTTC | CASSVREDSYNEQFF
- | TRBJ1-6 | TRBV2 | - | TGTGCCAGCTCCGGGACCGAAAATTCACCCCTCCACTTT | CASSGTENSPLHF
- | TRBJ2-2 | TRBV7-9 | - | TGTGCCAGCAGCTTGACCGGTACTATAAACACCGGGGAGCTGTTTTTT | CASSLTGTINTGELFF
- | TRBJ1-3 | TRBV7-9 | - | TGTGCCAGCAGCAATGCACAGGGTTGGACCGGTACCATATATTTT | CASSNAQGWTGTIYF
- | TRBJ2-7 | TRBV2 | - | TGTGCCAGCGAACCGAGAGCCTACGAGCAGTACTTC | CASEPRAYEQYF
- | TRBJ1-6 | TRBV7-9 | - | TGTGCCAGCAGCTCCCGGGGGGAAATAAGCTATAATTCACCCCTCCACTTT | CASSSRGEISYNSPLHF
- | TRBJ1-1 | TRBV28 | once | TGTGCCAGCAGTTCCCGCGGGGGATTAGGCACTGAAGCTTTCTTT | CASSSRGGLGTEAFF
TRBD1 | TRBJ2-7 | TRBV19 | - | TGTGCCAGCACCGCCGACAGGGGGCATGAGCAGTACTTC | CASTADRGHEQYF
- | TRBJ2-2 | TRBV9 | - | TGTGCCAGCAGGGCCGGGACGGCGAACACCGGGGAGCTGTTTTTT | CASRAGTANTGELFF
TRBD1 | TRBJ1-2 | TRBV2 | once | TGTGCCAGCAGTGATCCGTGGACAGGGTTTGACTATGGCTACACCTTC | CASSDPWTGFDYGYTF
- | TRBJ1-4 | TRBV15 | - | TGTGCCACCAGCAGAGACGTACGGACAACTAATGAAAAACTGTTTTTT | CATSRDVRTTNEKLFF
- | TRBJ2-3 | TRBV4-2 | - | TGTGCCAGCAGCCAAGACGAGTCCGGAAGCACAGATACGCAGTATTTT | CASSQDESGSTDTQYF
- | TRBJ2-3 | TRBV6-5 | - | TGTGCCAGCAGTTACGATGGCACAGATACGCAGTATTTT | CASSYDGTDTQYF
TRBD1 | TRBJ2-5 | TRBV27 | - | TGTGCCAGCAGTTTTTCTGGACAGGGGCAGAGTGACCAAGAGACCCAGTACTTC | CASSFSGQGQSDQETQYF
TRBD2 | TRBJ2-7 | TRBV25-1 | - | TGTGCCAGCAGTACACTAGCGGGAGGCTATCTAGAGCAGTACTTC | CASSTLAGGYLEQYF
- | TRBJ1-3 | TRBV2 | - | TGTGCCAGCAGTCCGGCCGGGACTCTGGGGAGAAACACCATATATTTT | CASSPAGTLGRNTIYF
TRBD2 | TRBJ2-2 | TRBV11-1 | once | TGTGCCAGCAGCTCCCAAGCGGGGGCCAACACCGGGGAGCTGTTTTTT | CASSSQAGANTGELFF
- | TRBJ2-1 | TRBV7-3 | - | TGTGCCAGCAGCTACTACCGGGGGGCTGAGCAGTTCTTC | CASSYYRGAEQFF
- | TRBJ1-5 | TRBV5-6 | - | TGTGCCAGCAGCTTGCTTGGGCAGCCGTATAGCAATCAGCCCCAGCATTTT | CASSLLGQPYSNQPQHF
TRBD2 | TRBJ2-1 | TRBV18 | - | TGTGCCAGCTCACTCGGGACTAGCGGGAGTCCTCGTTTGGATGAGCAGTTCTTC | CASSLGTSGSPRLDEQFF
- | TRBJ1-1 | TRBV6-5 | many | TGTGCCAGCAGTTCCACACGGAGGGGCACTGAAGCTTTCTTT | CASSSTRRGTEAFF
- | TRBJ2-7 | TRBV19 | - | TGTGCCAGTAGCGTGACCTTGGGATCGGCGGGACCTTCCTACGAGCAGTACTTC | CASSVTLGSAGPSYEQYF
- | TRBJ2-3 | TRBV30 | - | TGTGCCTGGACTAGCGCGGCCACAGATACGCAGTATTTT | CAWTSAATDTQYF
TRBD1 | TRBJ1-2 | TRBV5-1 | - | TGCGCCAGCAGCGGACAGGACCGCCTGGATGGCTACACCTTC | CASSGQDRLDGYTF
- | TRBJ2-7 | TRBV2 | few | TGTGCCAGCAACCCCAGGGGACAAGCGGGTCTTTCTGGTTCCTACGAGCAGTACTTC | CASNPRGQAGLSGSYEQYF
- | TRBJ1-1 | TRBV4-3 | once | TGCGCCAGCAGCCAAGATCGGCACATTGAAGCTTTCTTT | CASSQDRHIEAFF
- | TRBJ2-1 | TRBV7-2 | - | TGTGCCAGCAGCTTAGCAGGGGACTGGCCTCGTCTTGAGCAGTTCTTC | CASSLAGDWPRLEQFF
- | TRBJ2-5 | TRBV7-2 | once | TGTGCCAGCAGCTTTACTAACCAAGAGACCCAGTACTTC | CASSFTNQETQYF
TRBD1 | TRBJ1-2 | TRBV7-9 | - | TGTGCCAGCAGCCTGGGACAGGGGTATGGCTACACCTTC | CASSLGQGYGYTF
- | TRBJ2-5 | TRBV25-1 | - | TGTGCCAGCAGTGAATATGGGGGTTCGGGTAAAGAGACCCAGTACTTC | CASSEYGGSGKETQYF
TRBD1 | TRBJ1-6 | TRBV7-9 | - | TGTGCCAGCAGCTCGGCCGCCAGGGGGCTCGGGTCACCCCTCCACTTT | CASSSAARGLGSPLHF
- | TRBJ1-2 | TRBV27 | - | TGTGCCAGCAGTTTATCGGGGTGGGATGGCTACACCTTC | CASSLSGWDGYTF
- | TRBJ1-5 | TRBV18 | - | TGTGCCAGCTCACCGTCGACCGTCAATCAGCCCCAGCATTTT | CASSPSTVNQPQHF
- | TRBJ2-2 | TRBV4-3 | - | TGCGCCAGCAGCCAAACCGGGGAGCTGTTTTTT | CASSQTGELFF
- | TRBJ1-2 | TRBV28 | once | TGTGCCAGCAGTCTTAGAGGGCCCCCGATCGGGAATGGCTACACCTTC | CASSLRGPPIGNGYTF
TRBD1 | TRBJ1-4 | TRBV11-2 | - | TGTGCCAGCAGCTCCCTAGCACAGGGGATAAGTGAAAAACTGTTTTTT | CASSSLAQGISEKLFF
TRBD1 | TRBJ2-2 | TRBV5-1 | - | TGCGCCACCAGACGACAGGGGGCGGGCACCGGGGAGCTGTTTTTT | CATRRQGAGTGELFF
TRBD1 | TRBJ1-1 | TRBV7-9 | - | TGTGCCAGCAGCCCGCCAGGGGGGTCTGAAGCTTTCTTT | CASSPPGGSEAFF
TRBD2 | TRBJ2-1 | TRBV7-3 | - | TGTGCCAGCAGCCAGGGACTAGCGGGACGTTCCTACAATGAGCAGTTCTTC | CASSQGLAGRSYNEQFF
TRBD2 | TRBJ2-7 | TRBV19 | - | TGTGCCAGTAGTATGGGCAGCGGGAGCGAGCAGTACTTC | CASSMGSGSEQYF
TRBD1 | TRBJ2-3 | TRBV19 | - | TGTGCCAGTACCAGCGCGAGACAGGGGTACACAGATACGCAGTATTTT | CASTSARQGYTDTQYF
TRBD2 | TRBJ2-2 | TRBV19 | - | TGTGCCAGTAGTATAGGGGCTAGCGGGGGGTTTGACACCGGGGAGCTGTTTTTT | CASSIGASGGFDTGELFF
- | TRBJ1-5 | TRBV25-1 | - | TGTGCCAGCAGTGGTTCAGATCAGCCCCAGCATTTT | CASSGSDQPQHF
- | TRBJ1-1 | TRBV7-9 | once | TGTGCCAGCAGCTTAAATGTTGGGTCGAACACTGAAGCTTTCTTT | CASSLNVGSNTEAFF
- | TRBJ1-5 | TRBV18 | - | TGTGCCAGCCAGGACACGGTTCAGCAGCCCCAGCATTTT | CASQDTVQQPQHF
TRBD2 | TRBJ2-1 | TRBV30 | - | TGTGCCTGGAGTCCTCCTAGCGGGGCTGATCGGCTATACATTACGGATGAGCAGTTCTTC | CAWSPPSGADRLYITDEQFF
- | TRBJ2-2 | TRBV2 | few | TGTGCCAGCAGTGGTATGGGGGGAAACACCGGGGAGCTGTTTTTT | CASSGMGGNTGELFF
- | TRBJ1-4 | TRBV28 | - | TGTGCCAGCAGTTTAGGATCTTTTAATGAAAAACTGTTTTTT | CASSLGSFNEKLFF
- | TRBJ2-3 | TRBV7-8 | - | TGTGCCAGCAGCTTAGCGGGGGCTGTAGATACGCAGTATTTT | CASSLAGAVDTQYF
TRBD2 | TRBJ2-1 | TRBV9 | - | TGTGCCAGCAGCGGGGGACTACCCACCTACAATGAGCAGTTCTTC | CASSGGLPTYNEQFF
- | TRBJ1-2 | TRBV9 | - | TGTGCCAGCAGCGTAGACCGAAGCTCCTTC | CASSVDRSSF